This T cell receptor (beta chain) is drawn from a study of blood T cell repertoires in COVID-19. In the study overall: Either two negative PCRs, clearance, or symptom resolution qualified Cohort 3 donors as recovered. Spain, Italy and the United States supplied samples that represented acute and convalescent COVID-19.

The participants were between about 18 and 90 years old and came from about two dozen US areas. Per the original data handling: Nucleated cell counts were estimated from reference gene primer amplification. Sequencing used immunoSEQ multiplex PCR; TCRdb keeps in-frame clones, though not all of them. That table is the source of V, J and clone size, and D and trimming were worked out from the DNA. Of some 190,000 clones listed, 86% are singletons. This clone appeared once. Source material: PBMCs or T cells enriched from blood (not recorded which). This receptor was identified in a woman in her thirties or forties in a cohort exposed to, infected with or recovered from COVID-19 (not recorded which).

The CDR3 DNA sequence: TGTGCCAGTAGTACACAGGTGGATGGTTCACCCCTCCACTTT. Translation gives CASSTQVDGSPLHF. This chain links TRBV19 with TRBJ1-6; D is possibly TRBD1 (5 bases). Between the trimmed V and J ends, which lost 4 bases and 9 bases, there was a span of 13 bases. The germline gives CDR1 LNHDA, CDR2 SQIVND (reference sequence). The CDR3 is 14 residues long. The whole variable domain, filled in from reference TRBV19 and TRBJ1-6, reads DGGITQSPKYLFRKEGQNVTLSCEQNLNHDAMYWYRQDPGQGLRLIYYSQIVNDFQKGDIAEGYSVSREKKESFPLTVTSAQKNPTAFYLCASSTQVDGSPLHFGNGTRLTVT.